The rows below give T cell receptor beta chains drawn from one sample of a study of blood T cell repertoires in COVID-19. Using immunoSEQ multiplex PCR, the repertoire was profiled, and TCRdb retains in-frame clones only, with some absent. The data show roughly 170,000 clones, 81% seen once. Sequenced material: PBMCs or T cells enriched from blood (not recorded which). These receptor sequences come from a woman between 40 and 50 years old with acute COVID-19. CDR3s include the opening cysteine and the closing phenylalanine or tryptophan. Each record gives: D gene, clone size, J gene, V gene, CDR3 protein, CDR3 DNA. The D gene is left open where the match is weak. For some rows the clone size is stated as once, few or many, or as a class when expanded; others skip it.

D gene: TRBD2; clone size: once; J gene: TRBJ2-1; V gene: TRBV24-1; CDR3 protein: CATSDFKREGRHEQFF; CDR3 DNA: TGTGCCACCAGTGATTTTAAGCGGGAGGGCCGACATGAGCAGTTCTTC
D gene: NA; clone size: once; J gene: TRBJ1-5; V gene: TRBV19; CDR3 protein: CASSIVWTVNQPQHF; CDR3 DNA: TGTGCCAGTAGTATAGTCTGGACAGTTAATCAGCCCCAGCATTTT
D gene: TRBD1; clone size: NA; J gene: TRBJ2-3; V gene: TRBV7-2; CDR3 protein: CASSLDRGRDTQYF; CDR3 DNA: TGTGCCAGCAGCTTAGACAGGGGGCGAGATACGCAGTATTTT
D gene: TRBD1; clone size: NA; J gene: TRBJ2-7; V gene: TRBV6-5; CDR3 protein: CASSQRQGAYEQYF; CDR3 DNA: TGTGCCAGCAGTCAACGACAGGGAGCCTACGAGCAGTACTTC
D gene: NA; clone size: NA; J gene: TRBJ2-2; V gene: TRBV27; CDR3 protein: CASSLFETDLTGELFF; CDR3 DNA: TGTGCCAGCAGTTTATTTGAGACAGACCTGACCGGGGAGCTGTTTTTT
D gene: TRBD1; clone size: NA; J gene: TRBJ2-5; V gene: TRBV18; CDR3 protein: CASSPETGDVLQETQYF; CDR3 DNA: TGTGCCAGCTCACCAGAGACAGGGGATGTGTTACAAGAGACCCAGTACTTC
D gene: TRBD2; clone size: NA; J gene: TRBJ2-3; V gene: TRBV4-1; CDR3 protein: CASSQEGLAGGSDTQYF; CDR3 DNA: TGCGCCAGCAGCCAAGAGGGACTAGCGGGAGGTTCTGATACGCAGTATTTT
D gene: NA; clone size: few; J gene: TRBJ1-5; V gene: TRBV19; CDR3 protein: CASSPFGAGNQPQHF; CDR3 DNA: TGTGCCAGTAGTCCTTTTGGGGCAGGCAATCAGCCCCAGCATTTT
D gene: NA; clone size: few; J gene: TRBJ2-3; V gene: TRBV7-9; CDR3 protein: CASSAADTQYF; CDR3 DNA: TGTGCCAGCAGCGCAGCAGATACGCAGTATTTT
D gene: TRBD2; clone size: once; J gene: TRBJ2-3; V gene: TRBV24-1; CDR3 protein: CATSDGLAGDGDTQYF; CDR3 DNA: TGTGCCACCAGTGATGGACTAGCGGGAGATGGGGATACGCAGTATTTT
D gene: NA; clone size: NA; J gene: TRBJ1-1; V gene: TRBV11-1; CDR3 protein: CASSFDRDTEAFF; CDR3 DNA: TGTGCCAGCAGCTTTGACCGGGACACAGAAGCTTTCTTT
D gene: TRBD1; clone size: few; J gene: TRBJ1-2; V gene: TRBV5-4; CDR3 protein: CASRGQRGYTF; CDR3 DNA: TGTGCCAGCCGGGGACAGAGAGGCTACACCTTC
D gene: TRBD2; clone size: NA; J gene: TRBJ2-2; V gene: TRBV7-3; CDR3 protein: CASSPTSGRSTGELFF; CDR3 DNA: TGTGCCAGCAGCCCAACTAGCGGGAGAAGTACCGGGGAGCTGTTTTTT
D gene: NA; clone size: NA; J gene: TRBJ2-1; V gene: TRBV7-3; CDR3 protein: CASSFGVRSYNEQFF; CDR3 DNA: TGTGCCAGCAGCTTCGGGGTTCGCTCCTACAATGAGCAGTTCTTC
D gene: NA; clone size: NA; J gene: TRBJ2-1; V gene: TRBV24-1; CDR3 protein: CATSDRGELAGNEQFF; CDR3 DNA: TGTGCCACCAGTGATAGAGGAGAACTAGCTGGCAATGAGCAGTTCTTC
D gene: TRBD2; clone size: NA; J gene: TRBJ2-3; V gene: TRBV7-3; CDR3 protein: CASSWASGTSTDTQYF; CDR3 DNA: TGTGCCAGCAGCTGGGCTAGCGGGACTAGCACAGATACGCAGTATTTT
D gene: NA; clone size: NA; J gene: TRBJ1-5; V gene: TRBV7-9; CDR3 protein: CASSLGAGKDSPPQHF; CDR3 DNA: TGTGCCAGCAGCTTAGGGGCAGGGAAAGATTCTCCGCCCCAGCATTTT
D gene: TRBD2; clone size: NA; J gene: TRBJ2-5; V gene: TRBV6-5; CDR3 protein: CASSSPSSGREETQYF; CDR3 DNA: TGTGCCAGCAGTTCTCCCTCTAGCGGGAGGGAAGAGACCCAGTACTTC
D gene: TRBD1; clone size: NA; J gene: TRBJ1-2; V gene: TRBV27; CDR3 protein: CASSDPGQGDVGYTF; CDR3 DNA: TGTGCCAGCAGTGATCCGGGACAGGGGGATGTTGGCTACACCTTC
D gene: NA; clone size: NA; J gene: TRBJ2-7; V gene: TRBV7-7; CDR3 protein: CASSFILARSYEQYF; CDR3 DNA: TGTGCTAGCAGCTTTATACTAGCTCGCTCCTACGAGCAGTACTTC
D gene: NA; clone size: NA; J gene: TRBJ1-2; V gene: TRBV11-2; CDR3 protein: CASSLDLRGNGYTF; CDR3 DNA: TGTGCCAGCAGCTTAGATCTAAGGGGGAATGGCTACACCTTC
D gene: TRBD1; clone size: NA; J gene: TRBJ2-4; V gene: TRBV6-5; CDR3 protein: CASRKQGTDIQYF; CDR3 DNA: TGTGCCAGCAGGAAACAGGGGACGGACATTCAGTACTTC
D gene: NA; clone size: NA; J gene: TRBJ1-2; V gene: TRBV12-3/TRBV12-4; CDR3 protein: CASRPFSGYTF; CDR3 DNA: TGTGCCAGCAGGCCCTTTAGCGGCTACACCTTC
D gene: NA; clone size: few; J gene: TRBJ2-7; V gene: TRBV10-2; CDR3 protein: CASIQQGYYEQYF; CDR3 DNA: TGCGCCAGCATACAACAGGGTTATTACGAGCAGTACTTC
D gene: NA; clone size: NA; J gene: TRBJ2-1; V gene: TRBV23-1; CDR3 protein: CASSQVEGLPHPDEQFF; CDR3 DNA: TGCGCCAGCAGTCAAGTGGAAGGACTCCCCCACCCGGATGAGCAGTTCTTC
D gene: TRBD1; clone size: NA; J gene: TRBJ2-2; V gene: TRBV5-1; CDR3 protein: CASSLTDRGYTGELFF; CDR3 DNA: TGCGCCAGCAGCTTGACGGACAGGGGGTACACCGGGGAGCTGTTTTTT
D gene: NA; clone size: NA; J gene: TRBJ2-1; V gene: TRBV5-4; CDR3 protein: CASSMSIGGGHEQFF; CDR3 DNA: TGTGCCAGCAGCATGAGTATAGGGGGGGGCCATGAGCAGTTCTTC
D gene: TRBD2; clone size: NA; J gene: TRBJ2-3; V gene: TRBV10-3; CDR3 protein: CAISVTSGEPDTQYF; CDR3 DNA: TGTGCCATCAGTGTGACTAGCGGTGAACCAGATACGCAGTATTTT
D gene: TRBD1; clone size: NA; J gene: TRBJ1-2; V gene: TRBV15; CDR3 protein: CATSRDAGQGWYGYTF; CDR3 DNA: TGTGCCACCAGCAGAGATGCGGGACAGGGGTGGTATGGCTACACCTTC
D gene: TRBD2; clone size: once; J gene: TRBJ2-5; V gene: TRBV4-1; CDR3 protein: CASSLTPGGQETQYF; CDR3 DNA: TGCGCCAGCAGCCTCACACCCGGGGGGCAAGAGACCCAGTACTTC
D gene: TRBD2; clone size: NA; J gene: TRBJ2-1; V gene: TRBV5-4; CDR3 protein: CASSYEGLAGVNEQFF; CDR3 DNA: TGTGCCAGCAGCTATGAGGGACTAGCGGGAGTTAATGAGCAGTTCTTC
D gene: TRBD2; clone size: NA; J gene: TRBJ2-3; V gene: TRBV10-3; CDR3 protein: CAISDLAGTTDTQYF; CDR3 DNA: TGTGCCATCAGTGACCTAGCGGGAACGACAGATACGCAGTATTTT
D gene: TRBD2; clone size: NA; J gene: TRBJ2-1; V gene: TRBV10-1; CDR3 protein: CASSESNGKREAGRYNEQFF; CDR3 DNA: TGCGCCAGCAGTGAGTCGAACGGTAAGCGGGAGGCTGGAAGGTACAATGAGCAGTTCTTC
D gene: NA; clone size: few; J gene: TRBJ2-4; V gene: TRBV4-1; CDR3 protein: CASSQGLDTPFVYF; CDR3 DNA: TGCGCCAGCAGCCAAGGTCTAGATACCCCATTTGTGTACTTC
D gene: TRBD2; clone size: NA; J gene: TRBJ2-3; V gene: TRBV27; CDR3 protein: CASSAPASGRRADTQYF; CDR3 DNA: TGTGCCAGCAGCGCGCCGGCTAGCGGGAGACGGGCAGATACGCAGTATTTT
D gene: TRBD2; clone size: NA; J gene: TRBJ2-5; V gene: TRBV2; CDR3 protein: CASRFLAGAIETQYF; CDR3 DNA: TGTGCCAGCAGATTCCTAGCGGGAGCAATAGAGACCCAGTACTTC
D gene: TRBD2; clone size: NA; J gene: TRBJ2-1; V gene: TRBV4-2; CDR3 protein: CASSQAPAGGSNEQFF; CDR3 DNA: TGTGCCAGCAGCCAAGCGCCAGCGGGAGGTTCTAATGAGCAGTTCTTC
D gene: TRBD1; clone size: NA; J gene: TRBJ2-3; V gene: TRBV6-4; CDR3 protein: CASSDPDRGGPDTQYF; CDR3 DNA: TGTGCCAGCAGTGACCCGGACAGGGGAGGGCCAGATACGCAGTATTTT
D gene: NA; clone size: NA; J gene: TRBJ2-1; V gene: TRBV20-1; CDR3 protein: CSASFSRKGEQFF; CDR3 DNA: TGCAGTGCTAGTTTCTCTAGGAAAGGTGAGCAGTTCTTC
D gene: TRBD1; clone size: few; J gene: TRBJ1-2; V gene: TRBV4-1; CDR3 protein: CASSQPRDRGWYGYTF; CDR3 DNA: TGCGCCAGCAGCCAACCCCGGGACAGGGGATGGTATGGCTACACCTTC
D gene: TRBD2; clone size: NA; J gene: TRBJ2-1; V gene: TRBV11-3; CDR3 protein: CASSLGVGSGKGNEQFF; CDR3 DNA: TGTGCCAGCAGCTTAGGTGTTGGTAGCGGGAAGGGTAATGAGCAGTTCTTC
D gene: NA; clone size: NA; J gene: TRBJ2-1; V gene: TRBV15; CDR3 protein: CATSGGRREQFF; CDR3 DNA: TGTGCCACCAGCGGGGGCCGTCGCGAGCAGTTCTTC
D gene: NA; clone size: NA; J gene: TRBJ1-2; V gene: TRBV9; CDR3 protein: CASSVEEGKRYGYTF; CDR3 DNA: TGTGCCAGCAGCGTAGAGGAGGGGAAGCGCTATGGCTACACCTTC
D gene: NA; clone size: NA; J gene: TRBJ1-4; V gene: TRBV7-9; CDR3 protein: CASNSPGEGEDEKLFF; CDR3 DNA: TGTGCCAGCAATTCCCCGGGGGAGGGGGAGGATGAAAAACTGTTTTTT
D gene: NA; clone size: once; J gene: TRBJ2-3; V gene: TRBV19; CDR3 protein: CASSISPHPNTQYF; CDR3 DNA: TGTGCCAGTAGTATCTCCCCACATCCAAATACGCAGTATTTT
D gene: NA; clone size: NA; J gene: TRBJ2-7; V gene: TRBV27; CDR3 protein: CASSLSGGYEQYF; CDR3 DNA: TGTGCCAGCAGTTTATCGGGAGGCTACGAGCAGTACTTC
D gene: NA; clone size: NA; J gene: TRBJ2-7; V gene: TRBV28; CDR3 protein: CASKEDAYEQYF; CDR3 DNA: TGTGCCAGCAAGGAGGATGCCTACGAGCAGTACTTC
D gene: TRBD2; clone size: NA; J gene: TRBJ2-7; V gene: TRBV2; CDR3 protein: CASRLLGLAGYYFYEQYF; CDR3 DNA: TGTGCCAGCAGACTCCTGGGACTAGCGGGATACTACTTCTACGAGCAGTACTTC
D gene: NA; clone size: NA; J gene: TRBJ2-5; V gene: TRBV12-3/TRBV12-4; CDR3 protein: CASSRGGQETQYF; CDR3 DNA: TGTGCCAGCAGCCGGGGTGGCCAAGAGACCCAGTACTTC
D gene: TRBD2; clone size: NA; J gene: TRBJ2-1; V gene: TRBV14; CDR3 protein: CASSQSGVSSGSTYNEQFF; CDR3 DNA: TGTGCCAGCAGCCAGTCAGGGGTCTCTAGCGGGAGCACCTACAATGAGCAGTTCTTC
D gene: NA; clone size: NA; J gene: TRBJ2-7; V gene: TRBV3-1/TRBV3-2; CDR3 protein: CASSLHRDTYEQYF; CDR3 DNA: TGTGCCAGCAGCCTTCATAGAGACACCTACGAGCAGTACTTC
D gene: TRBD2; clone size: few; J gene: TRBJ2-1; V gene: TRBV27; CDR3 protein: CASSFRGLAGVSHEQFF; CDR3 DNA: TGTGCCAGCAGTTTTCGAGGTCTAGCGGGAGTGTCCCATGAGCAGTTCTTC
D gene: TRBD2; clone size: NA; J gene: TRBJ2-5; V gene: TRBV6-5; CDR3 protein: CASNRLAAIQETQYF; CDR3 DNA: TGTGCCAGCAACCGACTAGCGGCTATCCAAGAGACCCAGTACTTC
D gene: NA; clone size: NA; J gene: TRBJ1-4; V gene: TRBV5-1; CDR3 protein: CASSATGANEKLFF; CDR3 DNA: TGCGCCAGCAGCGCTACAGGAGCTAATGAAAAACTGTTTTTT